A single sample is the source of the 28 T cell receptor beta chains below, sequenced in a study of low-dose radiotherapy and immunotherapy resistance in tumors. TRAV- and TRBV-specific primers, spanning alpha and beta chains, primed first-strand cDNA. Using a constant-region primer together with a V-primer adapter, TCRs were subjected to roughly 20 PCR cycles of amplification. From the reads, TCRdb called clonotypes with MiXCR, one entry per CDR3 protein. The repertoire holds around 13,000 distinct CDR3 sequences, less than 65% seen once, with 7.7% in the top ten. The receptors were gathered from a human donor with advanced metastatic prostate, ovarian, gallbladder or colorectal cancer (not recorded which). This table probably holds off-target reads from a library built for another chain.

The V call is TRBV6-9, the J call TRBJ1-5; D unresolved. V shed 7 bases and J shed 7 bases, with 14 bases lying between them. This CDR3 is built from 13 residues. Germline V CDR1 and CDR2: MNHGY, SVAAGI. The CDR3 sequence: CASKAHVEQPQHF. The CDR3 DNA reads TGTGCCAGCAAGGCACATGTCGAGCAGCCCCAGCATTTT.

The chain carries TRBV18 and TRBJ1-3; D gene uncertain. There are 12 residues in the CDR3. The V end was cut by 0 bases, the J end by 4 bases, with 1 base between. CDR1 KGHSH and CDR2 LQKENI come from the germline V gene. CDR3 region: CASSPPGNTIYF. DNA of the CDR3: TGTGCCAGCTCACCACCCGGAAACACCATATATTTT. The whole variable domain, remainder taken from reference TRBV18 and TRBJ1-3, is NAGVMQNPRHLVRRRGQEARLRCSPMKGHSHVYWYRQLPEEGLKFMVYLQKENIIDESGMPKERFSAEFPKEGPSILRIQQVVRGDSAAYFCASSPPGNTIYFGEGSWLTVV.

In this sample, this clonotype turned up a few times. This chain connects TRBV6-2 or TRBV6-3 to TRBJ1-5; 7 nucleotides match TRBD1. J gave up 6 bases and V 7 bases, and 6 bases lay outside the gene matches. CDR3 size: 13 residues. The V gene's germline CDR1 is MNHEY and CDR2 SVGEGT. The CDR3 DNA reads TGTGCCAGCACCGACAGGGAAGTTCAGCCCCAGCATTTT. It is translated as CASTDREVQPQHF.

The rearrangement uses TRBV7-9 and TRBJ1-2, with D uncertain. This CDR3 contains 15 residues. The V end lost 6 bases, the J end lost 3 bases, and 17 bases lay between the germline ends. Germline CDR1 is SEHNR and CDR2 is FQNEAQ (reference sequence). The CDR3 nucleotides are TGTGCCAGCAGTCCACAAGCCGGGATTCACTATGGCTACACCTTC. Translation: CASSPQAGIHYGYTF.

The rearrangement joins TRBV4-3 to TRBJ1-6; 9 bases align to TRBD1. Germline lookup yields CDR1 LGHNA and CDR2 YSLEER. The CDR3 is made up of 14 amino acids. V shed 4 bases, J shed 9 bases, and the junction held 4 bases outside the gene matches. The DNA of the CDR3 is TGCGCCAGCAGCCGGGACAGGGAGGCTTCACCCCTCCACTTT. It yields the protein CASSRDREASPLHF.

The chain couples TRBV4-3 to TRBJ2-3; 7 bases align to TRBD2. CDR3 length: 14 residues. The V segment lost 1 base and the J segment 4 bases; nucleotides outside the gene matches: 2. The germline V gene has CDR1 LGHNA and CDR2 YSLEER. The CDR3 coding sequence is TGCGCCAGCAGCCAAGCGGGGGGATCAGATACGCAGTATTTT. Its translation is CASSQAGGSDTQYF.

The CDR3: CSVEDAGHNSYEQYF. The CDR3 DNA follows: TGCAGCGTTGAAGATGCAGGCCATAACTCCTACGAGCAGTACTTC. The chain combines TRBV29-1 with TRBJ2-7, with D uncertain. The ends were cut back, 0 bases at V and 0 bases at J, with 12 bases in the middle. Germline values: CDR1 SQVTM, CDR2 ANQGSEA. The CDR3 sequence is 15 residues long.

This chain connects TRBV14 to TRBJ2-7; tentative D call: TRBD2 (5 bases). The CDR3 runs 14 residues. V shed 0 bases and J shed 5 bases, with 11 bases lying between them. CDR1 is SGHDN, CDR2 FVKESK, per germline. The CDR3 loop is CASSQEEVANEQYF. The CDR3 coding sequence is TGTGCCAGCAGCCAAGAGGAGGTTGCCAACGAGCAGTACTTC.

This clonotype was seen only a few times. CDR3 DNA: TGTGCCAGCAGTTTCATGCTGGACGGTGGACGTCGGGACGAGCAGTACTTC. Translating gives CASSFMLDGGRRDEQYF. The chain couples TRBV27 to TRBJ2-7; D not resolved. Germline assignment: CDR1 MNHEY and CDR2 SMNVEV (reference sequence). This CDR3 has 17 residues. Trimming removed 3 bases at V and 5 bases at J, with 23 bases between.

The table lists this clonotype with a few counts. The chain has TRBV5-1 and TRBJ2-1; D remains ambiguous. The CDR3 runs to 11 residues. Germline V gene data show CDR1 as SGHRS and CDR2 as YFSETQ. V was cut by 6 bases and J by 7 bases, with 8 bases left in between. This chain's CDR3 is CASIIGNEQFF. In DNA form, the CDR3 reads TGCGCCAGCATTATAGGAAATGAGCAGTTCTTC.

The table lists this clonotype with a few counts. The chain recombines TRBV20-1 with TRBJ2-3, with D possibly TRBD2 on 6 matching bases. Germline-derived CDR1 and CDR2 are DFQATT and SNEGSKA (reference sequence). V shed 5 bases and J shed 6 bases, with 12 bases lying between them. The length of the CDR3 is 12 residues. Here the CDR3 DNA reads TGCAGTGCTGCCAGTCGGGGGGATACGCAGTATTTT. This encodes CSAASRGDTQYF.

The chain joins TRBV6-5 to TRBJ2-5, with D possibly being TRBD1 (5 bases). V was cut by 2 bases and J by 4 bases, with 14 bases left in between. The CDR3 sequence is 15 residues long. Germline CDR1 reads MNHEY; CDR2 reads SVGAGI. DNA of the CDR3: TGTGCCAGCAGTTACAGGCAGGGTTGGAGAGAGACCCAGTACTTC. Translating it yields CASSYRQGWRETQYF.

This chain uses TRBV7-2 with TRBJ1-3, with D possibly TRBD1 on 6 matching bases. The germline V and J ends were trimmed by 5 bases and 7 bases, with 18 bases remaining between them. CDR1 and CDR2 from the germline V gene are SGHTA and FQGNSA. CDR3 length equals 15 residues. The CDR3 sequence: CASSVRGGLGNTIYF. CDR3 DNA: TGTGCCAGCAGCGTTAGGGGGGGTTTGGGGAACACCATATATTTT.

The chain joins TRBV9 to TRBJ1-6; D is possibly TRBD1 (6 bases). Germline CDR1 and CDR2: SGDLS and YYNGEE. The CDR3 has 16 amino acids. Trimming took 0 bases from V and 8 from J, leaving 15 bases between them. The CDR3 sequence: CASSVARGPKDSPLHF. DNA for the CDR3: TGTGCCAGCAGCGTAGCACGGGGGCCGAAAGATTCACCCCTCCACTTT.

A few counts support this clonotype. The rearrangement joins TRBV12-3 or TRBV12-4 to TRBJ1-4; D unresolved. V dropped 3 bases and J dropped 8 bases, with 16 bases sitting between them. This CDR3 comprises 15 residues. CDR3 amino acids: CASSFRAARGEKLFF. The CDR3 nucleotides read TGTGCCAGCAGTTTTAGGGCAGCCCGAGGAGAAAAACTGTTTTTT.

This clonotype has more than one count but fewer than ten. The chain employs TRBV10-2 and TRBJ2-3, with 12 bases matching TRBD2. Per the germline V gene, CDR1 is WSHSY and CDR2 is SAAADI. The CDR3 totals 14 residues. Trimming took 10 bases from V and 5 from J; bases not matched to a gene: 7. CDR3 sequence reads: CATLTSGSQDTQYF. The CDR3 DNA is TGCGCCACCCTGACTAGCGGGAGTCAAGATACGCAGTATTTT.

The chain uses TRBV6-8 and TRBJ2-7; 10 bases agree with TRBD1. Germline CDR1 MNHGY, CDR2 SAAAGT. There are 13 residues in the CDR3. V was pared by 7 bases and J by 6 bases, with 6 bases of the junction left unmatched. The CDR3 protein is CASTPGQGREQYF. CDR3 bases: TGTGCCAGCACTCCGGGACAGGGGCGCGAGCAGTACTTC.

The CDR3 here is CASSQFTEATDTQYF. CDR3 DNA: TGCGCCAGCAGTCAATTCACTGAAGCCACAGATACGCAGTATTTT. The chain carries TRBV23-1 and TRBJ2-3; D is ambiguous. Being an ORF, TRBV23-1 has a function that is uncertain. V lost 1 base to trimming and J lost 2 bases, with 10 bases between them. This CDR3 has 15 residues.

This clonotype has a handful of counts. The genes are TRBV7-3 and TRBJ2-5, with D possibly called TRBD1 or TRBD2 (7 bases each). The V gene's germline CDR1 is SGHTA and CDR2 FQGTGA. V lost 5 bases and J lost 1, with 17 bases in between. The CDR3 is made up of 16 amino acids. This CDR3 reads CASSQGGGVGQETQYF. The CDR3 DNA sequence: TGTGCCAGCAGCCAGGGGGGGGGAGTGGGCCAAGAGACCCAGTACTTC.

The chain recombines TRBV4-3 with TRBJ2-2; 12 bases align to TRBD2. Germline values: CDR1 LGHNA, CDR2 YSLEER. Trimming at V came to 0 bases and at J to 7 bases, leaving 9 bases not matched to a gene. The CDR3 sequence is 18 residues long. This chain's CDR3 is CASSQEVGLAGFIGELFF. The CDR3 nucleotides read TGCGCCAGCAGCCAAGAAGTCGGACTAGCGGGATTCATCGGGGAGCTGTTTTTT.

The rearrangement uses TRBV28 and TRBJ1-4; D ambiguous. Per the germline V gene, CDR1 is MDHEN and CDR2 is SYDVKM. This CDR3 is built from 13 residues. V gave up 10 bases and J gave up 6 bases, with 15 bases separating them. The CDR3 sequence is CATTWLMDEKLFF. Written as DNA, the CDR3 is TGTGCCACCACATGGCTTATGGATGAAAAACTGTTTTTT.

Only a few counts were recorded for this clonotype. The gene calls are TRBV2 and TRBJ2-6; D is perhaps TRBD1 (5 bases). V lost 6 bases and J 2 bases, leaving 14 bases between the germline ends. The CDR3 loop spans 16 amino acids. Per the germline V gene, CDR1 is SNHLY and CDR2 is FYNNEI. The CDR3, as DNA: TGTGCCAGCAGCGGAACCCAGGGTACTGGGGCCAACGTCCTGACTTTC. Amino acid sequence: CASSGTQGTGANVLTF.

This clonotype was counted only a few times. The chain is built from TRBV4-3 and TRBJ1-4; a possible D gene is TRBD1 (6 bases). The germline CDR1 and CDR2 sequences are LGHNA and YSLEER. CDR3 length: 15 residues. V lost 5 bases to trimming and J lost 5 bases, with 15 bases between them. As DNA, the CDR3 is TGCGCCAGCAGCACCCGACAGGCTTTGAATGAAAAACTGTTTTTT. It specifies CASSTRQALNEKLFF.

V and J are TRBV3-1 and TRBJ1-6; no reliable D call. Germline V gene lookup returns CDR1 LGHDT and CDR2 YNNKEL (reference sequence). Trimming took 1 base from V and 7 from J, leaving 14 bases between them. The CDR3 has 16 amino acids. CDR3 coding DNA: TGTGCCAGCAGCCAAGCGGCGGCAGGCGACAATTCACCCCTCCACTTT. This translates into CASSQAAAGDNSPLHF.

J is TRBJ2-6 and V is TRBV25-1, with D perhaps assigned TRBD1 or TRBD2 (5 bases each). V lost 3 bases and J 3 bases, leaving 15 bases between the germline ends. The length of the CDR3 is 17 residues. Per the germline V gene, CDR1 is MGHDK and CDR2 is SYGVNS. CDR3 coding DNA: TGTGCCAGCAGTGATCGAGCAGGGAGAAATGGGGCCAACGTCCTGACTTTC. Translating it yields CASSDRAGRNGANVLTF.

This clonotype has just a few counts. This chain uses TRBV12-3 or TRBV12-4 with TRBJ1-1; a possible D gene is TRBD1 (5 bases). Trimming cost V 6 bases and J 1 base, with 9 bases left between them. There are 13 residues in the CDR3. This CDR3 reads CASRSQGNTEAFF. The CDR3 nucleotides read TGTGCCAGCAGATCTCAGGGGAACACTGAAGCTTTCTTT.

Only one count was recorded for this clonotype. This chain links TRBV20-1 with TRBJ1-5; 10 bases fit TRBD1. The CDR3 has 15 residues. The germline gives CDR1 DFQATT, CDR2 SNEGSKA (reference sequence). Germline trimming cut 5 bases from V and 4 bases from J; bases unmatched to any gene: 8. CDR3 nucleotide sequence: TGCAGTGCTGGCCGACGGACAGGGGGAAATCAGCCCCAGCATTTT. Amino acid sequence: CSAGRRTGGNQPQHF.

Remarks on this clonotype: Mismatch with germline at one junction end may stem from a read error. The V gene is TRBV24-1, the J gene TRBJ1-1; TRBD1 might be the D (5 bases). CDR1 and CDR2 (germline): KGHDR, SFDVKD. The CDR3 extends over 16 amino acids. Here the CDR3 reads CASSLGSDGGDTEAFF. CDR3 in DNA: TGTGCCAGCAGTTTGGGTTCGGACGGGGGAGACACTGAAGCTTTCTTT.